This T cell receptor beta chain was captured by sequencing in a study of cytomegalovirus exposure and HLA in healthy donors. Study results and limitations: Roughly even sequencing depth across donors was the assumption behind the presence/absence analyses.

Primers included in the PCR were 60 Vbeta and 13 Jbeta primers. This table comes from immunoSEQ multiplex PCR, and its TCRdb copy is limited to in-frame clones, with some not included. The data hold approximately 100,000 clones, with about 80% observed a single time. This clone has only a few counts. Its antigen is still unknown. The V and J ends lost 6 bases and 1 base respectively, with 9 bases between them. The CDR3 runs 13 residues. The germline gives CDR1 MRHNA, CDR2 SNTAGT. The chain has TRBV6-4 and TRBJ1-1, with TRBD1 as a possible D gene (5 bases). This sequence originates from a female donor in good health and CMV-seropositive. The sequenced material came from PBMCs. The CDR3 sequence: CASSPRENTEAFF. The CDR3 DNA sequence: TGTGCCAGCAGCCCCAGGGAGAACACTGAAGCTTTCTTT.